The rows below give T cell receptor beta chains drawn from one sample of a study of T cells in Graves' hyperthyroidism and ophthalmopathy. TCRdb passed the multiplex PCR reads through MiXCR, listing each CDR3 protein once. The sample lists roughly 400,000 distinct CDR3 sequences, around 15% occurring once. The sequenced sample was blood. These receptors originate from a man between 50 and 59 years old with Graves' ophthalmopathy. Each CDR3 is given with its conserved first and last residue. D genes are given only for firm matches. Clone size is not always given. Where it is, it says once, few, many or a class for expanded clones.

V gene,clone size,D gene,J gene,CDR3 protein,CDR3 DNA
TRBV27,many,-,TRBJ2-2,CASSRIRGRNTGELFF,TGTGCCAGCAGTAGGATCAGGGGAAGGAACACCGGGGAGCTGTTTTTT
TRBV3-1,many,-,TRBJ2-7,CASSQGRGLHEQYF,TGTGCCAGCAGCCAAGGCAGGGGTCTTCACGAGCAGTACTTC
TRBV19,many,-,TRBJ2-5,CASSIAGQLQETQYF,TGTGCCAGTAGTATAGCCGGACAGCTCCAAGAGACCCAGTACTTC
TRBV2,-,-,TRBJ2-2,CASSLRVDTGELFF,TGTGCCAGCAGCTTGAGGGTGGACACCGGGGAGCTGTTTTTT
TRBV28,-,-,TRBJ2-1,CASSVYYNEQFF,TGTGCCAGCAGTGTATACTACAATGAGCAGTTCTTC
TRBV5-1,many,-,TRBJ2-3,CASSLRTQGTDTQYF,TGCGCCAGCAGCTTGAGGACACAGGGTACAGATACGCAGTATTTT
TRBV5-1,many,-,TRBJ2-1,CASSLLQTEYNEQFF,TGCGCCAGCAGCTTACTGCAGACAGAATACAATGAGCAGTTCTTC
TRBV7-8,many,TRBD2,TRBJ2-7,CASSLDWTSGRPRDYEQYF,TGTGCCAGCAGCTTAGATTGGACTAGCGGGAGGCCGAGGGATTACGAGCAGTACTTC
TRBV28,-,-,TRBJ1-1,CASSRRRRNTEAFF,TGTGCCAGCAGCCGTAGGCGAAGGAACACTGAAGCTTTCTTT
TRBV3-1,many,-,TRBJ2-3,CASSQGPGRTADTQYF,TGTGCCAGCAGCCAAGGACCCGGGAGAACGGCAGATACGCAGTATTTT
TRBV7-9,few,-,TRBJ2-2,CASSLVFGSGDGELFF,TGTGCCAGCAGCTTAGTATTTGGGTCCGGAGACGGGGAGCTGTTTTTT
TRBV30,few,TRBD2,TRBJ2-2,CAWSERLAARELFF,TGTGCCTGGAGTGAGAGACTAGCCGCCAGGGAGCTGTTTTTT
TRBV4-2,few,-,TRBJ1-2,CASSQERTTYYTF,TGTGCCAGCAGCCAAGAACGAACAACCTACTACACCTTC
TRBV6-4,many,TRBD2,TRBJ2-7,CASRLGLAGPRYEQYF,TGTGCCAGCAGACTGGGACTAGCGGGACCGCGGTACGAGCAGTACTTC
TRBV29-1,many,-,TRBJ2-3,CSVRDGTSTDTQYF,TGCAGCGTTCGGGACGGCACTAGCACAGATACGCAGTATTTT
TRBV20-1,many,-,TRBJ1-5,CSARDAGANQPQHF,TGCAGTGCTAGAGATGCAGGGGCCAATCAGCCCCAGCATTTT
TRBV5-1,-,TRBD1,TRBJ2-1,CASSAKQGRSYNEQFF,TGCGCCAGCAGCGCAAAACAGGGGCGCTCCTACAATGAGCAGTTCTTC
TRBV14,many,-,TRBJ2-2,CASSQVRSGELFF,TGTGCCAGCAGCCAAGTCAGATCCGGGGAGCTGTTTTTT
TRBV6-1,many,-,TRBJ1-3,CASSSGDGLSGNTIYF,TGTGCCAGCAGTTCCGGGGACGGCCTCTCTGGAAACACCATATATTTT
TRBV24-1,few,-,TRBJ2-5,CALPQGRKETQYF,TGTGCCCTACCACAGGGAAGGAAGGAGACCCAGTACTTC
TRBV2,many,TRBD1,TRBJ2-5,CASSLDRTQRETQYF,TGTGCCAGCAGCTTGGACAGGACCCAGAGAGAGACCCAGTACTTC
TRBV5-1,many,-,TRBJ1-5,CASSPDLGQPQHF,TGCGCCAGCAGCCCGGACCTGGGTCAGCCCCAGCATTTT
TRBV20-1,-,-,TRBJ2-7,CSARDRDTTYEQYF,TGCAGTGCTAGAGATCGGGACACCACCTACGAGCAGTACTTC
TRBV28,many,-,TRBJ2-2,CASRAGQLTNTGELFF,TGTGCCAGCAGGGCCGGACAGCTTACGAACACCGGGGAGCTGTTTTTT
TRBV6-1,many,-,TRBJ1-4,CASKDIATNEKLFF,TGTGCCAGCAAGGACATTGCAACTAATGAAAAACTGTTTTTT
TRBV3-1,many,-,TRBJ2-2,CASSPWDTLNTGELFF,TGTGCCAGCAGCCCCTGGGACACCTTAAACACCGGGGAGCTGTTTTTT
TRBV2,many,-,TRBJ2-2,CASSGARRDAGELFF,TGTGCCAGCAGTGGAGCGAGGAGGGATGCCGGGGAGCTGTTTTTT
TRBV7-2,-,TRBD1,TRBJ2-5,CASSFMRGRETQYF,TGTGCCAGCAGCTTCATGAGGGGGCGGGAGACCCAGTACTTC
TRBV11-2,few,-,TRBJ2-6,CASSSTGRKLSGANVLTF,TGTGCCAGCAGCTCTACGGGACGGAAGCTCTCTGGGGCCAACGTCCTGACTTTC
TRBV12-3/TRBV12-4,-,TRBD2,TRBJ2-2,CASSFAGDTGELFF,TGTGCCAGCAGTTTTGCGGGAGACACCGGGGAGCTGTTTTTT
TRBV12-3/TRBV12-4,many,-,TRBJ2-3,CASSPTRATDTQYF,TGTGCCAGCAGTCCGACTAGGGCCACAGATACGCAGTATTTT
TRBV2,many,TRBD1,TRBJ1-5,CANFDRGLGNQPQHF,TGTGCCAACTTCGACAGGGGTCTGGGCAATCAGCCCCAGCATTTT
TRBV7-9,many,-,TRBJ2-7,CASSFRGGDEQYF,TGTGCCAGCAGCTTCCGGGGTGGGGACGAGCAGTACTTC
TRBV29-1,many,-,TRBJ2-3,CSVDVEALADTQYF,TGCAGCGTTGACGTGGAGGCCTTGGCAGATACGCAGTATTTT
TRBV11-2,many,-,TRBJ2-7,CASSLHAVEQYF,TGTGCCAGCAGCTTACATGCCGTCGAGCAGTACTTC
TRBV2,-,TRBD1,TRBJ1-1,CASSERVWTGVNTEAFF,TGTGCCAGCAGTGAAAGAGTTTGGACAGGAGTGAACACTGAAGCTTTCTTT
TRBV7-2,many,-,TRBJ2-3,CASSLQGATDTQYF,TGTGCCAGCAGCTTACAAGGGGCAACAGATACGCAGTATTTT
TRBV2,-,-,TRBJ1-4,CASSTGEKLFF,TGTGCCAGCAGTACTGGCGAAAAACTGTTTTTT
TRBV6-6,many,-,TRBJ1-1,CASSYSTGWTEAFF,TGTGCCAGCAGTTACTCGACAGGATGGACTGAAGCTTTCTTT
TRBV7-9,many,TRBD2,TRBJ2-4,CASSFGGDWAKNIQYF,TGTGCCAGCAGCTTTGGGGGGGATTGGGCCAAAAACATTCAGTACTTC
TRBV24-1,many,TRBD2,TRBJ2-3,CATSSSLAGSVDTSDTQYF,TGTGCCACCAGTTCGTCACTAGCGGGAAGCGTGGATACCTCAGATACGCAGTATTTT
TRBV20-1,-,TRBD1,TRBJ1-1,CSATNRGLASSEAFF,TGCAGTGCGACGAACAGGGGCTTGGCTAGCTCTGAAGCTTTCTTT
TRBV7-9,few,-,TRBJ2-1,CASSPAGLRAYNEQFF,TGTGCCAGCAGCCCTGCGGGCCTAAGGGCCTACAATGAGCAGTTCTTC